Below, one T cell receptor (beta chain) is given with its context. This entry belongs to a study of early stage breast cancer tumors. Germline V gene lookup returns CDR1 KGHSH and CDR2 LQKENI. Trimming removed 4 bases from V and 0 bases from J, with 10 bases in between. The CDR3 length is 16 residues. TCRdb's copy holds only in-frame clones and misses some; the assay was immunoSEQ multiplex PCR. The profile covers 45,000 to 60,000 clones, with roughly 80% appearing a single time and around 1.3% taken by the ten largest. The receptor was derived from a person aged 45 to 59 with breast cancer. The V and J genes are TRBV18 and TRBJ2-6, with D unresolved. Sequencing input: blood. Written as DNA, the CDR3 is TGTGCCAGCTCACTGGGGTTATTCTCTGGGGCCAACGTCCTGACTTTC. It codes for CASSLGLFSGANVLTF.